This note documents a single T cell receptor beta chain sequence. The antigen is undetermined. The data stem from a study of cytomegalovirus exposure and HLA in healthy donors. Study-wide findings and caveats: Whilst most TCR sequences proved rare, a subset of public TCRs occurred across many donors. First-cohort TCR clusters tended to co-occur in the 120 or so validation repertoires, a later analysis found.

Trimming took 1 base from V and 6 from J; bases not matched to a gene: 2. The CDR3 runs to 14 residues. Germline V CDR1 and CDR2: LNHNV, YYDKDF (reference sequence). Profiled with immunoSEQ multiplex PCR; TCRdb holds only in-frame clones, not every one. This table holds 260,000 or so clones, 85% to 90% found once. V is TRBV15 and J is TRBJ1-4; 7 bases are a match to TRBD1. This sequence originates from a woman between 18 and 29 years old in good health and CMV-seronegative. Sequenced sample: PBMCs. This CDR3 reads CATSRGQGYEKLFF. CDR3 coding DNA: TGTGCCACCAGCAGAGGACAGGGATATGAAAAACTGTTTTTT.